This T cell receptor (beta chain) was identified during a study of blood T cell repertoires in COVID-19. Study context: Acute and convalescent COVID-19 specimens originated in the United States, Italy and Spain. PBMCs, B-cell-depleted T cells, or T cells provided the cDNA or gDNA that made up the material.

Original analysis: Researchers report that nucleated cell counts were estimated from reference gene primer amplification. TCRdb keeps only in-frame clones here, not all; method: immunoSEQ multiplex PCR. Clonal size and the V and J genes are those of that table, whereas D and trimming came from the DNA. The sample includes more than 110,000 clones, 78% of them seen just once. CDR3 length: 15 residues. V was clipped by 0 bases and J by 4 bases; unmatched bases: 6. Germline V gene data show CDR1 as SGHRS and CDR2 as YFSETQ. Clinical history as reported by participants underpinned cohort assignment. The sample was PBMCs or T cells enriched from blood (not recorded which). The chain joins TRBV5-1 to TRBJ2-7; TRBD1 agrees at 8 bases. The source of this sequence is a woman aged 45-65 years who had recovered from COVID-19. In DNA, the CDR3 is TGCGCCAGCAGCTTGGACGCCAGGGGGCAGTACGAGCAGTACTTC. This gives the protein CASSLDARGQYEQYF.